This passage covers 29 T cell receptor beta chains from one sample sequenced in a study of cytomegalovirus exposure and HLA in healthy donors. PCR was performed using 60 Vbeta and 13 Jbeta primers. The table came from immunoSEQ multiplex PCR; TCRdb's copy has only in-frame clones and leaves some out. The sample carries 150,000 to 160,000 clones, about four fifths recorded once. The sample consisted of PBMCs. Every receptor here comes from a man aged 30-40 years in good health and CMV-seropositive.

V is TRBV4-3 and J is TRBJ1-1; D uncertain. The V gene's germline CDR1 is LGHNA and CDR2 YSLEER. There are 15 residues in the CDR3. V lost 4 bases, J lost 0 bases, and 12 bases lay in between. Written as DNA, the CDR3 is TGCGCCAGCAGCCGGGAGGTACATCTGAACACTGAAGCTTTCTTT. This sequence encodes CASSREVHLNTEAFF.

In regard to this clone: A read error may account for a junction end that differs from germline. The chain recombines TRBV12-5 with TRBJ2-7; 9 nucleotides agree with TRBD1. The CDR3 spans 14 residues. Germline CDR1 is LGHNT and CDR2 is FRNRAP. The CDR3 is CASSFGTGFYEQYF. DNA for the CDR3: TGTGCTAGTAGTTTCGGGACAGGGTTCTACGAGCAGTACTTC.

This sequence joins TRBV27 and TRBJ2-7, with a possible D match to TRBD1 (6 bases). There are 13 residues in the CDR3. Germline CDR1 MNHEY, CDR2 SMNVEV (reference sequence). V shed 5 bases and J shed 3 bases, with 11 bases lying between them. The CDR3 nucleotides read TGTGCCAGCAGTCCGGCGGACAGCTACGAGCAGTACTTC. It codes for CASSPADSYEQYF.

The V and J genes are TRBV4-2 and TRBJ2-1, with 10 bases identical to TRBD2. The length of the CDR3 is 16 residues. J gave up 5 bases and V 4 bases, and 8 bases lay outside the gene matches. The germline gives CDR1 LGHNA, CDR2 YNFKEQ. The CDR3 nucleotides are TGTGCCAGCAGCCCGGAACTAGCGGGGAATCACAATGAGCAGTTCTTC. Translation gives CASSPELAGNHNEQFF.

The chain couples TRBV9 to TRBJ2-7, with 8 bases identical to TRBD2. Germline V gives CDR1 SGDLS, CDR2 YYNGEE. Germline trimming cut 4 bases from V and 3 bases from J; bases unmatched to any gene: 12. The CDR3 is 16 amino acids. The CDR3 coding sequence is TGTGCCAGCAGCCTGAGACAGCGGGGGCCTCTCTACGAGCAGTACTTC. Encoded protein: CASSLRQRGPLYEQYF.

J is TRBJ2-5 and V is TRBV1; the table's D call TRBD2 went unverified against the DNA. TRBV1 corresponds to a pseudogene. The CDR3 is 17 residues long. CDR3 DNA: TGCACCAGCAGCCAAGCCGGACTAGCGGGAGATCTGGAGACCCAGTACTTC. This gives the protein CTSSQAGLAGDLETQYF.

The chain uses TRBV4-3 and TRBJ1-6; TRBD1 agrees at 9 bases. Germline V gene lookup returns CDR1 LGHNA and CDR2 YSLEER. J was trimmed by 10 bases and V by 3 bases; bases with no gene match: 7. The CDR3 length is 15 residues. In nucleotides, the CDR3 is TGCGCCAGCAGCCACGGGGACAGGGAACGATCACCCCTCCACTTT. Translation gives CASSHGDRERSPLHF.

V is TRBV28 and J is TRBJ2-4, with D possibly being TRBD1 (6 bases). Looked up from germline, CDR1 is MDHEN and CDR2 is SYDVKM. The CDR3 runs to 15 residues. The V gene lost 3 bases and the J gene lost 9 bases, with 18 bases spanning the gap. Here the CDR3 DNA reads TGTGCCAGCAGTTTCGGGCTACAGGGCATAGCCATTCAGTACTTC. It is translated as CASSFGLQGIAIQYF.

The chain is built from TRBV7-6 and TRBJ2-2; 7 nucleotides agree with TRBD2. J lost 4 bases, V lost 2 bases, and 10 bases had no gene match. The length of the CDR3 is 17 residues. Per the germline V gene, CDR1 is SGHVS and CDR2 is FNYEAQ. The CDR3 DNA reads as TGTGCCAGCAGCTTATCAACCGGGACTACCCGCACCGGGGAGCTGTTTTTT. Translation: CASSLSTGTTRTGELFF.

This chain links TRBV4-2 with TRBJ2-3; TRBD2 matches at 8 bases. The V gene end was trimmed by 1 base and the J gene end by 3 bases; junction bases not matched to a gene: 6. This CDR3 has 16 residues. Germline assignment: CDR1 LGHNA and CDR2 YNFKEQ. Here the CDR3 reads CASSQGAGGWTDTQYF. The CDR3, as DNA: TGTGCCAGCAGCCAAGGGGCGGGGGGCTGGACAGATACGCAGTATTTT.

The V call is TRBV7-6, the J call TRBJ1-4; TRBD1 is a possible D gene (5 bases). V lost 0 bases and J lost 7, with 12 bases in between. The CDR3 has 15 amino acids. Looked up from germline, CDR1 is SGHVS and CDR2 is FNYEAQ. The CDR3 loop is CASSLAQGNGEKLFF. Written as DNA, the CDR3 is TGTGCCAGCAGCTTAGCGCAGGGAAACGGTGAAAAACTGTTTTTT. Together with reference TRBV7-6 and TRBJ1-4, the CDR3 gives the full variable domain: GAGVSQSPRYKVTKRGQDVALRCDPISGHVSLYWYRQALGQGPEFLTYFNYEAQQDKSGLPNDRFSAERPEGSISTLTIQRTEQRDSAMYRCASSLAQGNGEKLFFGSGTQLSVL.

The rearrangement links TRBV5-1 to TRBJ1-3; TRBD1 agrees at 7 bases. V dropped 0 bases and J dropped 0; count of bases not matched to a gene: 6. The CDR3 has 17 residues. The germline gives CDR1 SGHRS, CDR2 YFSETQ. CDR3 residues: CASSLGGQVFSGNTIYF. The CDR3, as DNA: TGCGCCAGCAGCTTGGGCGGACAGGTGTTCTCTGGAAACACCATATATTTT.

This clone was found a few times. V is TRBV5-5 and J is TRBJ2-7; TRBD1 matches 9 bases. Germline V CDR1 and CDR2: SGHKS, YYEKEE (reference sequence). With 2 bases clipped from V and 3 bases from J, the junction kept 9 bases outside the gene matches. CDR3 length equals 16 residues. The CDR3 loop is CASSFDPGQGYYEQYF. The CDR3 nucleotides read TGTGCCAGCAGCTTCGACCCGGGACAGGGTTACTACGAGCAGTACTTC.

The rearrangement links TRBV28 to TRBJ2-7; TRBD1 might be the D (6 bases). The CDR3 loop spans 12 amino acids. Trimming cost V 8 bases and J 4 bases, with 12 bases left between them. Germline V CDR1 and CDR2: MDHEN, SYDVKM. Here the CDR3 reads CASQIQGYEQYF. The CDR3 DNA follows: TGTGCCAGCCAGATCCAGGGGTACGAGCAGTACTTC. The full variable domain, its missing parts supplied by reference TRBV28 and TRBJ2-7, is DVKVTQSSRYLVKRTGEKVFLECVQDMDHENMFWYRQDPGLGLRLIYFSYDVKMKEKGDIPEGYSVSREKKERFSLILESASTNQTSMYLCASQIQGYEQYFGPGTRLTVT.

The count of this clone is one. The rearrangement joins TRBV18 to TRBJ2-7, with 8 bases aligning to TRBD1. Germline values: CDR1 KGHSH, CDR2 LQKENI. V lost 5 bases and J lost 0; bases outside the gene matches: 6. This CDR3 region has 15 residues. CDR3 DNA: TGTGCCAGCTCAACCGGACAGGGTCTCTCCTACGAGCAGTACTTC. This codes for CASSTGQGLSYEQYF.

This chain joins TRBV13 and TRBJ2-1; 8 bases map to TRBD2. V lost 4 bases and J lost 15; bases outside the gene matches: 5. The CDR3 contains 11 residues. Germline CDR1 and CDR2: PRHDT and FYEKMQ (reference sequence). The CDR3 sequence is CASSSGTSPFF. The CDR3 region has the DNA TGTGCCAGCAGCTCCGGGACTAGTCCGTTCTTC.

The chain joins TRBV6-1 to TRBJ1-2; TRBD1 aligns across 7 bases. Germline trimming cut 5 bases from V and 6 bases from J; bases unmatched to any gene: 12. The CDR3 totals 15 residues. From germline, CDR1 is MNHNS and CDR2 SASEGT. As DNA, the CDR3 is TGTGCCAGCAGTCGGGGACAGTACCTAGGGGATGGCTACACCTTC. It specifies CASSRGQYLGDGYTF.

The rearrangement uses TRBV30 and TRBJ1-1; a possible D gene is TRBD1 (6 bases). The CDR3 is 13 amino acids. The germline CDR1 and CDR2 sequences are GTSNPN and SVGIG (reference sequence). Trimming removed 4 bases at V and 2 bases at J, with 11 bases between. The CDR3 nucleotides are TGTGCCTGGAAGACAGGAGCTAACACTGAAGCTTTCTTT. Translation gives CAWKTGANTEAFF.

The CDR3 nucleotides are TGTGCCAGCAGTAGCTCACACAGGGGGGACACTGAAGCTTTCTTT. Amino acids: CASSSSHRGDTEAFF. The chain couples TRBV7-3 to TRBJ1-1; 8 nucleotides match TRBD1. Germline CDR1 SGHTA, CDR2 FQGTGA. Losses at the gene ends were 6 bases for V and 3 bases for J; bases not matched to a gene: 9. The CDR3 extends over 15 amino acids.

The chain employs TRBV4-1 and TRBJ1-6; D is undetermined. From germline, CDR1 is MGHRA and CDR2 YSYEKL. The CDR3 is 15 amino acids. V gave up 1 base and J gave up 0 bases, with 4 bases separating them. CDR3 coding DNA: TGCGCCAGCAGCCAAGCGAGCTCCTATAATTCACCCCTCCACTTT. Translation gives CASSQASSYNSPLHF.

This clone showed up just once. CDR3 in amino acids: CASSQARLAGGDIQYF. The CDR3 coding sequence is TGTGCCAGCAGCCAAGCCAGACTAGCGGGAGGTGACATTCAGTACTTC. V usage is TRBV4-2 and J usage is TRBJ2-4, with TRBD2 identical over 13 bases. This CDR3 contains 16 residues. Trimming cost V 1 base and J 8 bases; bases outside gene matches: 5. Per the germline V gene, CDR1 is LGHNA and CDR2 is YNFKEQ.

V is TRBV7-9 and J is TRBJ2-7; 8 positions agree with TRBD2. There are 16 residues in the CDR3. After removal of 5 bases from V and 6 bases from J, the junction contained 15 bases not matched to a gene. The V gene's germline CDR1 is SEHNR and CDR2 FQNEAQ (reference sequence). In DNA form, the CDR3 reads TGTGCCAGCAGCCCCACTGGGGCCAGCGGGAGACGCGAGCAGTACTTC. This translates into CASSPTGASGRREQYF.

V is TRBV28 and J is TRBJ2-5, with 7 positions matching TRBD2. The germline gives CDR1 MDHEN, CDR2 SYDVKM. J was trimmed by 2 bases and V by 8 bases; bases with no gene match: 11. The CDR3 contains 15 residues. CDR3 nucleotides: TGTGCCAGCGCCCTGTCGGGGACTACACAAGAGACCCAGTACTTC. Amino acid sequence: CASALSGTTQETQYF.

The V gene is TRBV6-5, the J gene TRBJ2-1; D is perhaps TRBD2 (5 bases). Trimming left V 0 bases short and J 1 base short, with 10 bases between. This CDR3 comprises 16 residues. CDR1 and CDR2 (germline): MNHEY, SVGAGI. The CDR3 here is CASSYSSGKSYNEQFF. Here the CDR3 DNA reads TGTGCCAGCAGTTACTCCTCCGGGAAGTCCTACAATGAGCAGTTCTTC.

The J gene is TRBJ2-5, the V gene TRBV6-5; 12 nucleotides agree with TRBD2. With 4 bases clipped from V and 1 base from J, the junction kept 4 bases outside the gene matches. The CDR3 loop spans 16 amino acids. The V gene's germline CDR1 is MNHEY and CDR2 SVGAGI. CDR3 sequence: CASSSPGLAGQETQYF. CDR3 bases: TGTGCCAGCAGTTCGCCGGGACTAGCGGGCCAAGAGACCCAGTACTTC.

The chain has TRBV11-3 and TRBJ1-1, with D possibly matching TRBD1 (6 bases). Trimming shortened V by 4 bases and J by 1 base, and 10 bases separated the two germline ends. The CDR3 has 14 residues. The germline gives CDR1 SGHNT, CDR2 YENEEA. Written as DNA, the CDR3 is TGTGCCAGCAGCTCGACAGGACAGAACACTGAAGCTTTCTTT. Protein product: CASSSTGQNTEAFF.

Details on this clone: At one of its ends the junction is not consistent with the germline gene, which may arise from a read error. This CDR3 is also generated by other DNA sequences in the sample. This chain links TRBV27 with TRBJ1-6; D remains ambiguous. Germline V gene lookup returns CDR1 MNHEY and CDR2 SMNVEV (reference sequence). CDR3 size: 17 residues. The chain's CDR3 is CASSLSRRASYNSPLHF. The CDR3 DNA sequence: TGTGCCAGCAGCTTATCGAGGAGGGCATCCTACAATTCACCCCTCCACTTT.

Only a few counts were recorded for this clone. The chain is built from TRBV9 and TRBJ2-5; TRBD2 agrees at 7 bases. V trimming: 2 bases; J trimming: 2 bases; junction bases outside the gene matches: 6. This CDR3 comprises 15 residues. In germline, CDR1 is SGDLS, CDR2 YYNGEE. CDR3 bases: TGTGCCAGCAGCGTCCGCGGGGGACTGCAAGAGACCCAGTACTTC. Protein product: CASSVRGGLQETQYF.

The chain has TRBV27 and TRBJ1-2, with TRBD1 matching over 8 bases. The V gene's germline CDR1 is MNHEY and CDR2 SMNVEV (reference sequence). The CDR3 contains 14 residues. J gave up 4 bases and V 6 bases, and 7 bases lay outside the gene matches. CDR3 nucleotides: TGTGCCAGCAGCGTCGGACAGGGAGGCTATGGCTACACCTTC. Protein: CASSVGQGGYGYTF.